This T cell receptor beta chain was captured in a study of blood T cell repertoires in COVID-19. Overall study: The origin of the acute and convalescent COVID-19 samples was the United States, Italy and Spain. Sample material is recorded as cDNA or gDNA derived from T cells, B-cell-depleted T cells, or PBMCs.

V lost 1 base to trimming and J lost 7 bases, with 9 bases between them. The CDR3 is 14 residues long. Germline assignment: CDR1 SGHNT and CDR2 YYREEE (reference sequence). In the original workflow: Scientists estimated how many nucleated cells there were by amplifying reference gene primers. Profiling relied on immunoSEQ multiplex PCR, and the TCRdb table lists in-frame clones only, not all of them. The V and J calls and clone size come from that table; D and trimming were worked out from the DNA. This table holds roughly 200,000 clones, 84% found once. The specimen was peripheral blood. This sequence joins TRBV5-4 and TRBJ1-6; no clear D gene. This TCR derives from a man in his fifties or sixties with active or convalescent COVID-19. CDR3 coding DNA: TGTGCCAGCAGCTTGCCATCCCAAAATTCACCCCTCCACTTT. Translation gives CASSLPSQNSPLHF.